This TCR beta chain was captured in a study of kidney transplant recipient with SARS-CoV-2 infection. Germline CDR1 is SGHTS and CDR2 is YDEGEE. This CDR3 is built from 14 residues. V lost 7 bases and J lost 0, with 14 bases in between. TCRdb itself ran the reads through MiXCR, one entry per CDR3 protein. Among under 250,000 distinct CDR3 sequences listed, under 35% were seen once. This clonotype was found a few times. This rearrangement joins TRBV5-8 to TRBJ2-7; D perhaps matches TRBD1 (5 bases). The source is a young adult male patient who had COVID-19 and was a kidney transplant recipient. Some T cells may be graft donor cells. The sample here was a blood sample, taken at baseline and on roughly day 110 from a kidney transplant recipient. The CDR3 region is CASRKQALSYEQYF. The CDR3 DNA sequence: TGTGCCAGCCGGAAACAGGCTCTCTCCTACGAGCAGTACTTC.